Presented here are 21 T cell receptor beta chains from one specimen sequenced in a study of cytomegalovirus exposure and HLA in healthy donors. In the PCR, 60 Vbeta and 13 Jbeta primers were used. Sequencing used immunoSEQ multiplex PCR; TCRdb keeps in-frame clones, though not all of them. The data show about 140,000 clones, with over 75% seen just once and 4.8% held by the top ten. The specimen sequenced was PBMCs. The source of these receptors is a young man in good health.

The V gene is TRBV7-3, the J gene TRBJ2-1; 9 bases agree with TRBD1. Germline CDR1 is SGHTA and CDR2 is FQGTGA. Trimming took 5 bases from V and 9 from J; bases not matched to a gene: 5. This CDR3 region has 13 residues. CDR3 region: CASSRQGGGEQFF. Here the CDR3 DNA reads TGTGCCAGCAGCCGACAGGGGGGAGGTGAGCAGTTCTTC.

The V and J genes are TRBV18 and TRBJ1-1; tentatively, D is TRBD1 (6 bases). Germline V gene sequence: CDR1 KGHSH, CDR2 LQKENI. The CDR3 totals 15 residues. Trimming cost V 1 base and J 0 bases, with 9 bases left between them. For the CDR3, the DNA is TGTGCCAGCTCACCACAGGGACACCTGAACACTGAAGCTTTCTTT. This translates into CASSPQGHLNTEAFF. Complete variable domain (other parts from reference TRBV18 and TRBJ1-1): NAGVMQNPRHLVRRRGQEARLRCSPMKGHSHVYWYRQLPEEGLKFMVYLQKENIIDESGMPKERFSAEFPKEGPSILRIQQVVRGDSAAYFCASSPQGHLNTEAFFGQGTRLTVV.

The chain couples TRBV7-9 to TRBJ2-7; D gene unclear. This CDR3 comprises 14 residues. V was trimmed by 1 base and J by 2 bases, leaving 9 bases between them. Germline CDR1 SEHNR, CDR2 FQNEAQ (reference sequence). The CDR3 loop is CASSLGSATYEQYF. In nucleotides, the CDR3 is TGTGCCAGCAGCTTAGGGTCCGCGACCTACGAGCAGTACTTC.

This clone showed up just a few times. The chain carries TRBV11-2 and TRBJ2-5, with a weak D call TRBD2 (6 bases). CDR3 size: 15 residues. Germline loops: CDR1 SGHAT, CDR2 FQNNGV. Trimming pared 1 base from V and 5 bases from J, leaving 14 bases between. The CDR3 loop is CASSLVYFGGETQYF. In DNA form, the CDR3 reads TGTGCCAGCAGCTTAGTGTACTTTGGGGGGGAGACCCAGTACTTC.

The genes are TRBV18 and TRBJ2-3, with 11 bases fitting TRBD2. There are 16 residues in the CDR3. The V segment lost 1 base and the J segment 0 bases; nucleotides outside the gene matches: 0. CDR1 and CDR2 from the germline V gene are KGHSH and LQKENI. CDR3 in DNA: TGTGCCAGCTCACCACGGACTAGCGGGAGCACAGATACGCAGTATTTT. Its protein is CASSPRTSGSTDTQYF.

This clone was detected only a few times. The chain couples TRBV19 to TRBJ2-4, with 8 bases fitting TRBD2. After removal of 4 bases from V and 6 bases from J, the junction contained 8 bases not matched to a gene. The CDR3 covers 15 residues. Germline V gene lookup returns CDR1 LNHDA and CDR2 SQIVND (reference sequence). The CDR3 sequence: CASSSQTSVGNIQYF. CDR3 coding DNA: TGTGCCAGTAGTAGCCAGACTAGCGTCGGAAACATTCAGTACTTC.

This clone was observed a single time. CDR3 sequence reads: CASSPRTGGTSGNTIYF. The CDR3, as DNA: TGTGCCAGCTCACCACGGACAGGGGGCACTTCTGGAAACACCATATATTTT. This chain uses TRBV18 with TRBJ1-3; 11 bases line up with TRBD1. This CDR3 region has 17 residues. J lost 1 base, V lost 1 base, and 3 bases had no gene match. The germline gives CDR1 KGHSH, CDR2 LQKENI.

As regards this clone: At one end the junction does not follow the germline gene, possibly because of a read error. V usage is TRBV7-9 and J usage is TRBJ2-5; no clear D. The germline CDR1 and CDR2 sequences are SEHNR and FQNEAQ (reference sequence). This CDR3 contains 14 residues. CDR3 sequence: CSSSFGSDQETQYF. Here the CDR3 DNA reads TGTTCCAGCAGCTTCGGGTCAGATCAAGAGACCCAGTACTTC.

The chain links TRBV27 to TRBJ2-7; the D is unclear. The V end was cut by 1 base, the J end by 2 bases, with 12 bases between. Germline V gives CDR1 MNHEY, CDR2 SMNVEV (reference sequence). The CDR3 runs 15 residues. The CDR3 coding sequence is TGTGCCAGCAGTTTATGGGCCTACAATCCCTACGAGCAGTACTTC. Protein product: CASSLWAYNPYEQYF.

The chain employs TRBV7-2 and TRBJ2-5; tentatively, D is TRBD1 (6 bases). CDR1 SGHTA and CDR2 FQGNSA come from the germline V gene. The germline V and J ends were trimmed by 6 bases and 11 bases, with 16 bases remaining between them. CDR3 size: 12 residues. The CDR3 coding sequence is TGTGCCAGCAGACGACCGGCAGGGGAGCAGTACTTC. Protein: CASRRPAGEQYF.

The sample holds a few counts of this clone. The chain uses TRBV5-1 and TRBJ2-3; D perhaps matches TRBD1 (6 bases). The CDR3 contains 14 residues. Germline CDR1 reads SGHRS; CDR2 reads YFSETQ. Written as DNA, the CDR3 is TGCGCTAGCGCCCCGGGACAATTCACAGATACGCAGTATTTT. It specifies CASAPGQFTDTQYF.

The chain couples TRBV10-3 to TRBJ1-1, with TRBD1 as a possible D gene (5 bases). Trimming removed 0 bases from V and 1 base from J, with 6 bases in between. This CDR3 is 14 amino acids long. The germline CDR1 and CDR2 sequences are ENHRY and SYGVKD. This CDR3 reads CAISESQGNTEAFF. CDR3 coding DNA: TGTGCCATCAGTGAGTCTCAGGGGAACACTGAAGCTTTCTTT.

V gene TRBV5-1 combines with J gene TRBJ2-5, with a tentative D call TRBD1 (5 bases). The J call is in doubt because the DNA end fits TRBJ2-7 better. The germline V gene encodes CDR1 SGHRS and CDR2 YFSETQ. The CDR3 runs to 13 residues. CDR3 nucleotide sequence: TGCGCCAGCAGCCTGACAGCAAACTACGAGCAGTACTTC. This translates into CASSLTANYEQYF.

This chain uses TRBV5-5 with TRBJ2-3; 8 bases are a match to TRBD2. With 2 bases clipped from V and 5 bases from J, the junction kept 10 bases outside the gene matches. From germline, CDR1 is SGHKS and CDR2 YYEKEE (reference sequence). The CDR3 spans 16 residues. Here the CDR3 reads CASSLPVAGSRDTQYF. The CDR3 nucleotides are TGTGCCAGCAGCTTACCTGTAGCGGGAAGTAGAGATACGCAGTATTTT.

This sequence joins TRBV7-3 and TRBJ1-2; D gene ambiguous. The CDR3 extends over 14 amino acids. CDR1 and CDR2 from the germline V gene are SGHTA and FQGTGA. V was shortened by 2 bases and J by 2 bases, with 9 bases between the two germline ends. CDR3 sequence: CASSLGSDNYGYTF. As DNA, the CDR3 is TGTGCCAGCAGCTTAGGCAGCGACAACTATGGCTACACCTTC.

The V and J genes are TRBV11-3 and TRBJ2-7, with TRBD2 identical over 7 bases. Unmatched junction bases numbered 6, after V lost 8 bases and J lost 5 bases. Germline values: CDR1 SGHNT, CDR2 YENEEA. The CDR3 covers 12 residues. CDR3 DNA sequence: TGTGCCAGCGGGCGGGAGTGGAACGAGCAGTACTTC. It yields the protein CASGREWNEQYF.

In its sample, this clone was seen a few times. The V call is TRBV10-2, the J call TRBJ1-1; D remains unclear. V shed 8 bases and J shed 1 base, with 14 bases lying between them. This CDR3 has 14 amino acids. Germline values: CDR1 WSHSY, CDR2 SAAADI. CDR3 sequence (DNA): TGCGCCAGCTCCCGAACCAGTCCGAACACTGAAGCTTTCTTT. As protein: CASSRTSPNTEAFF.

The chain links TRBV27 to TRBJ2-3, with D hard to call. The V gene lost 8 bases and the J gene lost 2 bases, with 20 bases spanning the gap. CDR3 size: 16 residues. Looked up from germline, CDR1 is MNHEY and CDR2 is SMNVEV (reference sequence). CDR3 in amino acids: CASRIRLALNTDTQYF. In DNA form, the CDR3 reads TGTGCCAGCCGGATTCGCCTGGCACTAAACACAGATACGCAGTATTTT.

CDR3 region: CASSSREASNQPQHF. CDR3 nucleotide sequence: TGTGCCAGCAGCTCTCGGGAGGCTAGCAATCAGCCCCAGCATTTT. J is TRBJ1-5 and V is TRBV11-2; D gene unclear. This CDR3 is 15 amino acids long. Per the germline V gene, CDR1 is SGHAT and CDR2 is FQNNGV. V shed 4 bases and J shed 0 bases, with 10 bases lying between them.

The V gene is TRBV5-1, the J gene TRBJ2-2; tentatively, D is TRBD2 (6 bases). Trimming shortened V by 3 bases and J by 3 bases, and 6 bases separated the two germline ends. Germline CDR1 is SGHRS and CDR2 is YFSETQ. The CDR3 loop spans 13 amino acids. Here the CDR3 DNA reads TGCGCCAGCAGCTGGGGGGACACCGGGGAGCTGTTTTTT. Translation gives CASSWGDTGELFF.

The V call is TRBV4-2, the J call TRBJ2-7; D perhaps matches TRBD2 (6 bases). Germline CDR1 LGHNA, CDR2 YNFKEQ. V was clipped by 3 bases and J by 5 bases, with 17 bases between them. The CDR3 has 15 residues. The DNA for the CDR3 is TGTGCCAGCAGCCAGGGGGACTCCTTCCTCGACGAGCAGTACTTC. This codes for CASSQGDSFLDEQYF.